A single sample is the source of the 8 T cell receptor delta chains below, sequenced in a study of gamma-delta T cells after stem cell transplantation (TCRdb year 2016). Library method: RT-PCR. Sequenced using an Illumina MiSeq. After TCRdb called clones again from the public reads with CATT, rows with identical DNA were merged. The sample table records about 5,400 delta-chain clones; 9.8% of these occur just once. Around 13% of the sample goes to the ten largest clones. The specimen sequenced was gamma-delta T cells. These TCRs come from a human donor. It is not recorded whose cells these are; they may come from a transplant donor.

Note on this clone: Sequence at one end of the junction differs from germline and may be a read error. This chain uses TRDV2 with TRDJ1; TRDD3 aligns across 7 bases. The CDR3 sequence is 15 residues long. From germline, CDR1 is GEAIGNYY and CDR2 EKD. CDR3 amino acids: CACLELGPLGDNLIF. The CDR3 region has the DNA TGTGCCTGTCTTGAACTGGGGCCTTTGGGCGATAACCTCATCTTT.

This clone was seen a handful of times. TCRdb records a much larger clone's protein for this DNA, with a difference at residue 4 that likely arises from a read error; the protein given is the translation of the DNA. The chain is built from TRDV2 and TRDJ1, with D perhaps matching TRDD3 (5 bases). Germline CDR1 is GEAIGNYY and CDR2 is EKD. The CDR3 totals 15 residues. The chain's CDR3 is CACGTLGENTDKLIF. The CDR3 nucleotides read TGCGCCTGTGGCACCCTGGGAGAGAACACCGATAAACTCATCTTT.

About this clone itself: A junction end diverges from the germline sequence, so it may reflect a read error. This sample also contains other DNA sequences that code for the same CDR3. This rearrangement joins TRDV2 to TRDJ3, with 8 positions matching TRDD3. The germline V gene has CDR1 GEAIGNYY and CDR2 EKD. The CDR3 loop spans 22 amino acids. Here the CDR3 reads CACDTVLGERVEVYKDTRQMFF. In DNA form, the CDR3 reads TGTGCCTGTGACACCGTTCTGGGGGAAAGGGTGGAGGTTTACAAGGACACCCGACAGATGTTCTTC.

Comment on this clone: This specimen includes other DNA sequences encoding the same CDR3. The chain recombines TRDV2 with TRDJ1; 10 bases match TRDD3. The CDR3 covers 16 residues. CDR1 and CDR2 from the germline V gene are GEAIGNYY and EKD. Trimming took 3 bases from V and 0 from J; bases not matched to a gene: 6. This CDR3 is CACDSLGGYDTDKLIF. CDR3 sequence (DNA): TGTGCCTGTGACTCCCTGGGGGGATACGACACCGATAAACTCATCTTT.

This clone was seen more than once but under ten times. A far bigger clonotype differs at one base, so this is likely a read error. Other DNA sequences from this sample encode an identical CDR3 as well. This chain links TRDV2 with TRDJ3, with TRDD3 identical over 12 bases. Trimming took 0 bases from V and 7 from J; bases not matched to a gene: 12. CDR1 is GEAIGNYY and CDR2 is EKD in the germline V gene. CDR3 size: 20 residues. CDR3 residues: CACDTADLGDTHKDTRQMFF. DNA of the CDR3: TGTGCCTGTGACACCGCGGACCTGGGGGATACGCATAAAGACACCCGACAGATGTTTTTC.

This clone was seen a few times. The V and J genes are TRDV2 and TRDJ3; 7 nucleotides agree with TRDD3. V dropped 4 bases and J dropped 2; count of bases not matched to a gene: 10. Germline assignment: CDR1 GEAIGNYY and CDR2 EKD. The CDR3 runs to 18 residues. CDR3 region: CACDSGGYGTWDTRQMFF. The CDR3 DNA sequence: TGTGCCTGTGATAGTGGTGGATACGGAACCTGGGACACCCGACAGATGTTTTTC.

A word on this clone: An end of the junction differs from the germline gene, which may be a read error. Other DNA sequences within the sample encode an identical CDR3. The chain joins TRDV2 to TRDJ1, with TRDD3 matching 13 bases. CDR1 GEAIGNYY and CDR2 EKD come from the germline V gene. The CDR3 loop spans 20 amino acids. Here the CDR3 DNA reads TGTGCCTGTGACACCGTGGGAACTGGGGGATACGGTCGGGACACCGACAAACTCATCTTT. As protein: CACDTVGTGGYGRDTDKLIF.

This clone has more than one count but fewer than ten. This sequence joins TRDV2 and TRDJ1; D perhaps matches TRDD3 (5 bases). V was pared by 1 base and J by 7 bases, with 24 bases between. Germline CDR1 GEAIGNYY, CDR2 EKD. This CDR3 has 17 residues. CDR3 region: CACDTIGEGAGASKLIF. The CDR3 nucleotides read TGTGCCTGTGACACGATCGGGGAGGGGGCCGGAGCGAGTAAACTCATCTTT.